This is a list of T cell receptor beta chains from one sample in a study of blood T cell repertoires in COVID-19. The method was immunoSEQ multiplex PCR; TCRdb's version includes in-frame clones alone and lacks a portion of them. The table shows around 75,000 clones, with 88% occurring only once. The sample consisted of peripheral blood. These receptors were collected from a human donor in a cohort sampled during active COVID-19. Both conserved end residues are part of each CDR3. Fields, in order: J gene, D gene, clone size, V gene, CDR3 protein, CDR3 DNA. D genes are given only for firm matches. Size tells how often a clone was seen (once, few, many) or the class of an expanded clone, and some rows leave it out.

j_gene: TRBJ2-5; d_gene: TRBD1; abundance: .; v_gene: TRBV7-7; CDR3aa: CASSRSGTGEETQYF; CDR3nt: TGTGCTAGCAGCCGTTCCGGGACAGGGGAAGAGACCCAGTACTTC
j_gene: TRBJ1-1; d_gene: .; abundance: .; v_gene: TRBV5-5; CDR3aa: CASSAPPRGTTEAFF; CDR3nt: TGTGCCAGCAGCGCACCGCCCAGGGGTACCACTGAAGCTTTCTTT
j_gene: TRBJ2-1; d_gene: .; abundance: .; v_gene: TRBV19; CDR3aa: CASSINTEGAFQFF; CDR3nt: TGTGCCAGTAGTATTAACACGGAAGGGGCTTTTCAGTTCTTC
j_gene: TRBJ2-2; d_gene: .; abundance: .; v_gene: TRBV4-1; CDR3aa: CASGLTNTGELFF; CDR3nt: TGCGCCAGCGGACTTACGAACACCGGGGAGCTGTTTTTT
j_gene: TRBJ1-4; d_gene: .; abundance: .; v_gene: TRBV7-9; CDR3aa: CASSAYGEKLFF; CDR3nt: TGTGCCAGCAGCGCCTACGGGGAAAAACTGTTTTTT
j_gene: TRBJ1-4; d_gene: TRBD1; abundance: .; v_gene: TRBV19; CDR3aa: CASTVPGQKLFF; CDR3nt: TGTGCCAGTACGGTTCCGGGACAGAAACTGTTTTTT
j_gene: TRBJ2-3; d_gene: .; abundance: medium-sized; v_gene: TRBV6-2/TRBV6-3; CDR3aa: CASSPEGLVTDTQYF; CDR3nt: TGTGCCAGCAGCCCCGAGGGACTTGTCACAGATACGCAGTATTTT
j_gene: TRBJ1-6; d_gene: TRBD1; abundance: .; v_gene: TRBV7-9; CDR3aa: CASSFGDRENSPLHF; CDR3nt: TGTGCCAGCAGCTTCGGGGACAGGGAGAATTCACCCCTCCACTTT
j_gene: TRBJ2-2; d_gene: .; abundance: .; v_gene: TRBV25-1; CDR3aa: CASSEYGGMVGELFF; CDR3nt: TGTGCCAGCAGTGAATATGGCGGGATGGTAGGGGAGCTGTTTTTT
j_gene: TRBJ1-2; d_gene: TRBD1; abundance: .; v_gene: TRBV5-8; CDR3aa: CASSLAGGNYGYTF; CDR3nt: TGTGCCAGCAGCTTAGCAGGGGGCAACTATGGCTACACCTTC
j_gene: TRBJ1-1; d_gene: TRBD1; abundance: .; v_gene: TRBV18; CDR3aa: CASSVGQGLGATEAFF; CDR3nt: TGTGCCAGCTCGGTAGGACAGGGATTGGGGGCCACTGAAGCTTTCTTT
j_gene: TRBJ2-3; d_gene: TRBD1; abundance: .; v_gene: TRBV3-1/TRBV3-2; CDR3aa: CASSDNRGRRDTQYF; CDR3nt: TGTGCCAGCAGCGACAACAGGGGACGGAGAGATACGCAGTATTTT
j_gene: TRBJ1-5; d_gene: .; abundance: .; v_gene: TRBV5-1; CDR3aa: CASSLGGGEGNQPQHF; CDR3nt: TGCGCCAGCAGCTTGGGGGGAGGGGAGGGCAATCAGCCCCAGCATTTT